These 20 T cell receptor beta chains share one sample of origin, sequenced in a study of regulatory T cells in long-lasting Graves disease. Combining iRepertoire HTBI primers with Arm-PCR of CDR3 regions, the authors built TCR beta libraries. TCRdb ran MiXCR on the multiplex PCR reads and lists one entry per CDR3 protein. The sample holds hundreds of thousands of distinct CDR3 sequences, about 16% seen once. Noted time point: newly diagnosed GD, antithyroid drugs for less than 3 months. Generation of the TCR library employed RNA extracted from PBMCs. The data also belong to a second study, concerning T cells in Graves' hyperthyroidism and ophthalmopathy.

The specimen was peripheral blood mononuclear cells (PBMCs), collected at new diagnosis, from a patient treated with antithyroid drugs. The source is a man between 18 and 35 years old with Graves disease.

The chain is built from TRBV5-1 and TRBJ2-5; D is ambiguous. V shed 4 bases and J shed 7 bases, with 8 bases lying between them. The CDR3 runs 11 residues. Germline-derived CDR1 and CDR2 are SGHRS and YFSETQ. CDR3 in DNA: TGCGCCAGCAGCCCTGATGGGACCCAGTACTTC. Protein sequence: CASSPDGTQYF. Together with reference TRBV5-1 and TRBJ2-5, the CDR3 gives the full variable domain: KAGVTQTPRYLIKTRGQQVTLSCSPISGHRSVSWYQQTPGQGLQFLFEYFSETQRNKGNFPGRFSGRQFSNSRSEMNVSTLELGDSALYLCASSPDGTQYFGPGTRLLVL.

This clonotype was seen at least ten times. The chain links TRBV7-2 to TRBJ2-3; D could derive from TRBD1 or TRBD2 (6 bases each). The CDR3 runs to 16 residues. Germline CDR1 reads SGHTA; CDR2 reads FQGNSA. The V end lost 2 bases, the J end lost 1 base, and 13 bases lay between the germline ends. Here the CDR3 DNA reads TGTGCCAGCAGCTTATCACGGAGGGGGGGCACAGATACGCAGTATTTT. Its protein product is CASSLSRRGGTDTQYF.

This clonotype was observed a handful of times. V gene TRBV5-1 combines with J gene TRBJ2-4; 8 nucleotides align to TRBD1. From germline, CDR1 is SGHRS and CDR2 YFSETQ. V lost 4 bases, J lost 8 bases, and 8 bases stayed unmatched. The CDR3 covers 14 residues. The CDR3 spells CASSLGTGLDIQYF. The CDR3 DNA reads TGCGCCAGCAGCCTAGGGACAGGTTTAGACATTCAGTACTTC.

This clonotype was observed at least ten times. J is TRBJ1-1 and V is TRBV3-1, with D perhaps matching TRBD1 (5 bases). Trimming removed 7 bases at V and 7 bases at J, with 16 bases between. The CDR3 contains 13 residues. Germline V gene data show CDR1 as LGHDT and CDR2 as YNNKEL (reference sequence). This CDR3 reads CASKRATGGEAFF. CDR3 nucleotides: TGTGCCAGCAAACGGGCCACTGGGGGTGAAGCTTTCTTT.

In this sample, this clonotype turned up many times. V usage is TRBV20-1 and J usage is TRBJ1-1; 8 bases are a match to TRBD1. There are 12 residues in the CDR3. The junction had 1 base not matched to a gene; V was cut back by 6 bases and J by 1 base. The V gene's germline CDR1 is DFQATT and CDR2 SNEGSKA (reference sequence). CDR3 region: CSAGTGNTEAFF. In DNA, the CDR3 is TGCAGTGCCGGGACAGGGAACACTGAAGCTTTCTTT.

The V and J genes are TRBV5-1 and TRBJ2-5, with 7 bases fitting TRBD1. The CDR3 length is 14 residues. The germline CDR1 and CDR2 sequences are SGHRS and YFSETQ. Trimming cost V 2 bases and J 2 bases; bases outside gene matches: 3. The CDR3 DNA reads TGCGCCAGCAGCTTCCAGACAGGGCAAGAGACCCAGTACTTC. Amino acids: CASSFQTGQETQYF.

This clonotype was seen repeatedly, ten times or more. This chain links TRBV12-3 or TRBV12-4 with TRBJ1-1; 8 nucleotides line up with TRBD1. V lost 5 bases, J lost 5 bases, and 10 bases stayed unmatched. CDR3 size: 15 residues. Written as DNA, the CDR3 is TGTGCCAGCAGTCACGTACAGGGGGAAAGTACTGAAGCTTTCTTT. Translating it yields CASSHVQGESTEAFF.

The rearrangement uses TRBV6-1 and TRBJ1-1; D is uncertain. The CDR3 runs to 13 residues. In germline, CDR1 is MNHNS, CDR2 SASEGT. V lost 6 bases to trimming and J lost 2 bases, with 10 bases between them. The CDR3 reads CASSNHPNTEAFF. Here the CDR3 DNA reads TGTGCCAGCAGCAACCACCCTAACACTGAAGCTTTCTTT.

This clonotype was observed many times. CDR3: CASSYQQGSEAFF. CDR3 sequence (DNA): TGTGCCAGCAGCTATCAACAGGGCTCTGAAGCTTTCTTT. The chain joins TRBV7-3 to TRBJ1-1; D is perhaps TRBD1 (6 bases). CDR3 size: 13 residues. With 4 bases removed from V and 6 bases from J, the gap between germline ends came to 12 bases. Germline V gene data show CDR1 as SGHTA and CDR2 as FQGTGA.

In this sample, this clonotype turned up many times. The chain carries TRBV30 and TRBJ1-2, with a possible D match to TRBD1 (6 bases). The ends were cut back, 4 bases at V and 8 bases at J, with 11 bases in the middle. The V gene's germline CDR1 is GTSNPN and CDR2 SVGIG (reference sequence). The CDR3 totals 11 residues. The DNA of the CDR3 is TGTGCCTGGAACCTACAGGGCGGCTACACCTTC. This translates into CAWNLQGGYTF. The full variable domain, its missing parts supplied by reference TRBV30 and TRBJ1-2, is SQTIHQWPATLVQPVGSPLSLECTVEGTSNPNLYWYRQAAGRGLQLLFYSVGIGQISSEVPQNLSASRPQDRQFILSSKKLLLSDSGFYLCAWNLQGGYTFGSGTRLTVV.

CDR3 bases: TGCGCCAGCAGCCAAGATCCCGCCTCCGGGGGGAGTGGGCAGTATTTT. It specifies CASSQDPASGGSGQYF. The rearrangement joins TRBV4-1 to TRBJ2-1, with 7 positions matching TRBD2. The DNA end favors TRBJ2-3, so the J call may be wrong. This CDR3 has 16 residues. Looked up from germline, CDR1 is MGHRA and CDR2 is YSYEKL.

This rearrangement joins TRBV2 to TRBJ2-3; 11 bases line up with TRBD2. The CDR3 runs 14 residues. In germline, CDR1 is SNHLY, CDR2 FYNNEI. V shed 8 bases, J shed 4 bases, and the junction held 5 bases outside the gene matches. CDR3 residues: CASFRLAGPDTQYF. CDR3 bases: TGTGCCAGCTTCCGACTAGCGGGGCCAGATACGCAGTATTTT.

This clonotype has a count of ten or more. J is TRBJ2-3 and V is TRBV27, with D uncertain. Germline CDR1 is MNHEY and CDR2 is SMNVEV (reference sequence). With 3 bases removed from V and 6 bases from J, the gap between germline ends came to 10 bases. The CDR3 covers 13 residues. The CDR3: CASSLVGGDTQYF. The CDR3 DNA follows: TGTGCCAGCAGTTTGGTAGGCGGCGATACGCAGTATTTT.

This clonotype came up many times. The chain recombines TRBV6-1 with TRBJ2-5; D gene unclear. The CDR3 loop spans 14 amino acids. Trimming took 5 bases from V and 3 from J, leaving 13 bases between them. Looked up from germline, CDR1 is MNHNS and CDR2 is SASEGT. The CDR3 bases are TGTGCCAGCAGTCGATCGTCAGTAGAAGAGACCCAGTACTTC. Protein sequence: CASSRSSVEETQYF.

This clonotype came up many times. V usage is TRBV10-2 and J usage is TRBJ2-3; no clear D. There are 13 residues in the CDR3. Germline values: CDR1 WSHSY, CDR2 SAAADI. Trimming removed 0 bases from V and 4 bases from J, with 5 bases in between. The CDR3 is CASSESRADTQYF. DNA for the CDR3: TGCGCCAGCAGTGAGTCTCGGGCAGATACGCAGTATTTT.

In its sample, this clonotype was seen a few times. This rearrangement joins TRBV7-9 to TRBJ2-3, with D perhaps matching TRBD1 or TRBD2 (5 bases each). V dropped 7 bases and J dropped 4 bases, with 12 bases sitting between them. From germline, CDR1 is SEHNR and CDR2 FQNEAQ (reference sequence). This CDR3 spans 13 amino acids. CDR3 sequence: CASIGAGPDTQYF. CDR3 DNA: TGTGCCAGCATCGGGGCCGGCCCAGATACGCAGTATTTT.

This clonotype was observed a handful of times. V usage is TRBV10-3 and J usage is TRBJ2-1; no clear D. CDR3 size: 14 residues. V lost 0 bases and J 8 bases, leaving 11 bases between the germline ends. Germline V lookup: CDR1 ENHRY, CDR2 SYGVKD. CDR3 coding DNA: TGTGCCATCAGTGAGTCGAAGGGCACCTATGAGCAGTTCTTC. It translates to CAISESKGTYEQFF.

This clonotype has a count of ten or more. As DNA, the CDR3 is TGTGCCAGCAGTTCCTCGGGACAGACCTACGAGCAGTACTTC. Its protein is CASSSSGQTYEQYF. This rearrangement joins TRBV12-3 or TRBV12-4 to TRBJ2-7; 7 nucleotides match TRBD1. J lost 2 bases, V lost 4 bases, and 5 bases had no gene match. This CDR3 has 14 amino acids.

This clonotype was seen at least ten times. This chain uses TRBV6-5 with TRBJ2-7, with 8 bases matching TRBD2. Germline V gene lookup returns CDR1 MNHEY and CDR2 SVGAGI. This CDR3 is 15 amino acids long. Trimming removed 4 bases from V and 8 bases from J; junction bases left unmatched: 13. DNA for the CDR3: TGTGCCAGCAGTTTCCCCGCGGGGGGCGGGAGGAAGCAGTACTTC. It translates to CASSFPAGGGRKQYF.

This clonotype was seen many times. J is TRBJ2-7 and V is TRBV7-6, with 8 bases matching TRBD1. There are 17 residues in the CDR3. Germline CDR1 is SGHVS and CDR2 is FNYEAQ. J was trimmed by 2 bases and V by 1 base; bases with no gene match: 10. The DNA for the CDR3 is TGTGCCAGCAGCTTAGGGGGGCAGAGACAGGGGACCTACGAGCAGTACTTC. This gives the protein CASSLGGQRQGTYEQYF.